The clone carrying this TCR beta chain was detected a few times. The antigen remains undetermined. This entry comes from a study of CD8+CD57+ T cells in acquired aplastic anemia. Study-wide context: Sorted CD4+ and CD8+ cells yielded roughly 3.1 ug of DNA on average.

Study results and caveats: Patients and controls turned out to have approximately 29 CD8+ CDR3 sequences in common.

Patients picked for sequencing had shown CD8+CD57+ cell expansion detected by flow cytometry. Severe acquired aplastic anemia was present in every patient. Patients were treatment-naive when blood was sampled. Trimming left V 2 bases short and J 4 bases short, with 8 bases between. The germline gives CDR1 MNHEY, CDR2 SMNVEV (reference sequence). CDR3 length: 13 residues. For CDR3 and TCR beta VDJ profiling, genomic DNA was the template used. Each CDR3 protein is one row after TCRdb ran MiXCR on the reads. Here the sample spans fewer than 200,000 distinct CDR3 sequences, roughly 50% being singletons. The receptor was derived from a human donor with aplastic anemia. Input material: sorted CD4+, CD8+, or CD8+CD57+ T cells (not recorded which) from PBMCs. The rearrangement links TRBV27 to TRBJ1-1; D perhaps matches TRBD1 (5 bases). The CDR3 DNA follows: TGTGCCAGCAGTTTAGGGGGTAGCACTGAAGCTTTCTTT. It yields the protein CASSLGGSTEAFF.